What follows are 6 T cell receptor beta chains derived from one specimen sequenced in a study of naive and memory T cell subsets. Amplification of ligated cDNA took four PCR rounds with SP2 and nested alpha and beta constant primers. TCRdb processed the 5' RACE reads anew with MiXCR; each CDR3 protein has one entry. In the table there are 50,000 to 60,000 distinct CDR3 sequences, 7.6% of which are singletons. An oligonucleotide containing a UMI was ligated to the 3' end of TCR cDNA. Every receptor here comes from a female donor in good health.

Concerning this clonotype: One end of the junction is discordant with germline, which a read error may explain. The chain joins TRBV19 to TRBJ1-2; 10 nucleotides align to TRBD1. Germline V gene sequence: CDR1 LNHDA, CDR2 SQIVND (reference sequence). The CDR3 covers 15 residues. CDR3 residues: CASSRDGQGDYGYNF. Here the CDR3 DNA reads TGTGCCAGTAGTAGAGACGGACAGGGGGACTATGGCTACAACTTC.

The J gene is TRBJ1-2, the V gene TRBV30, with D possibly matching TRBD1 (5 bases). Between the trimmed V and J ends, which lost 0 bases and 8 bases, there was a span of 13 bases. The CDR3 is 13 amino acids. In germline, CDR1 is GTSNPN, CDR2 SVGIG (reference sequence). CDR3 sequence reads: CAWSVIQAEGYTF. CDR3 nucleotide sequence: TGTGCCTGGAGTGTAATACAGGCAGAGGGCTACACCTTC.

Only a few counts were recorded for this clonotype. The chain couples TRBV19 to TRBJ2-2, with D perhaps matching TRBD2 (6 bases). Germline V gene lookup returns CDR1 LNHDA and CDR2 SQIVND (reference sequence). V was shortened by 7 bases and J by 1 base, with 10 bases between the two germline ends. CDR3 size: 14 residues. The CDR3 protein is CASINGGNTGELFF. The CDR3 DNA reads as TGTGCCAGTATAAACGGGGGGAACACCGGGGAGCTGTTTTTT. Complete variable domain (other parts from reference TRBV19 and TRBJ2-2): DGGITQSPKYLFRKEGQNVTLSCEQNLNHDAMYWYRQDPGQGLRLIYYSQIVNDFQKGDIAEGYSVSREKKESFPLTVTSAQKNPTAFYLCASINGGNTGELFFGEGSRLTVL.

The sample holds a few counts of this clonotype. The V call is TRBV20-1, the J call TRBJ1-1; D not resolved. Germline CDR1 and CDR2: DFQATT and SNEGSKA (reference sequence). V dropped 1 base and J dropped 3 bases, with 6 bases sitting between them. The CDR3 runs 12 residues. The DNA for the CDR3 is TGCAGTGCTAGAGGGGATTACACTGAAGCTTTCTTT. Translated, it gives CSARGDYTEAFF.

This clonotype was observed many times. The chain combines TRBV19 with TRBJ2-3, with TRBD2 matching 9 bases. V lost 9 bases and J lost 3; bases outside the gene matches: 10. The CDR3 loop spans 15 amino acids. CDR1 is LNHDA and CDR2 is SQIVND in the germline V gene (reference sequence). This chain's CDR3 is CASTPAGGRTDTQYF. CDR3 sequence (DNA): TGTGCCAGCACACCAGCGGGGGGTCGGACAGATACGCAGTATTTT.

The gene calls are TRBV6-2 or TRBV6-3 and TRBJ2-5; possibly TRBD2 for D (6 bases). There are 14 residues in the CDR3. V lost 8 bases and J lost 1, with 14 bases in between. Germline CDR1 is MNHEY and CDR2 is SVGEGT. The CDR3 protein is CASYRGTSQETQYF. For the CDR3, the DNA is TGTGCCAGCTATCGGGGGACCTCCCAAGAGACCCAGTACTTC.